The 11 T cell receptor beta chains in this list originate from one sample, sequenced in a study of blood T cell repertoires in COVID-19. Some clones are missing from TCRdb's copy, which holds only in-frame ones; the method was immunoSEQ multiplex PCR. The sample contains 140,000 to 150,000 clones, approximately 90% of which appear only once. Sample: peripheral blood. Source of these receptors: a man aged 55 to 70 with active or convalescent COVID-19.

The rearrangement links TRBV19 to TRBJ1-2; no reliable D call. Germline loops: CDR1 LNHDA, CDR2 SQIVND (reference sequence). The CDR3 length is 14 residues. V was trimmed by 5 bases and J by 8 bases, leaving 18 bases between them. For the CDR3, the DNA is TGTGCCAGTAGTGTCCAGAACCCATCGGGGGGCTACACCTTC. It specifies CASSVQNPSGGYTF.

The CDR3 coding sequence is TGTGCCAGCAGCTTACAGGGACAGGGGAGATGGTACTTC. Protein sequence: CASSLQGQGRWYF. This chain connects TRBV7-2 to TRBJ2-7, with 10 bases fitting TRBD1. The CDR3 is made up of 13 amino acids. Germline V gene sequence: CDR1 SGHTA, CDR2 FQGNSA. Trimming at V came to 2 bases and at J to 12 bases, leaving 7 bases not matched to a gene.

The chain has TRBV3-1 (or the pseudogene TRBV3-2) and TRBJ2-2; D is ambiguous. V lost 6 bases to trimming and J lost 5 bases, with 7 bases between them. CDR1 and CDR2 from the germline V gene are LGHDT and YNNKEL (reference sequence). This CDR3 is built from 12 residues. CDR3 protein: CASSSKTGELFF. Here the CDR3 DNA reads TGTGCCAGCAGTTCAAAAACCGGGGAGCTGTTTTTT.

The chain couples TRBV29-1 to TRBJ2-1; 10 nucleotides match TRBD2. V lost 7 bases and J lost 9; bases outside the gene matches: 12. CDR1 and CDR2 (germline): SQVTM, ANQGSEA. The CDR3 totals 14 residues. Here the CDR3 DNA reads TGCAGCGCTCCCCTTAGCGGGAGGAGTATTGAGCAGTTCTTC. Translated, it gives CSAPLSGRSIEQFF.

The genes are TRBV6-2 or TRBV6-3 and TRBJ2-1, with 7 bases aligning to TRBD1. The CDR3 totals 14 residues. Trimming cost V 6 bases and J 6 bases; bases outside gene matches: 8. Germline V gene data show CDR1 as MNHEY and CDR2 as SVGEGT. The CDR3 spells CASSLTTGTNEQFF. The CDR3 nucleotides are TGTGCCAGCAGCCTAACGACAGGGACCAATGAGCAGTTCTTC.

The rearrangement links TRBV9 to TRBJ2-7, with TRBD2 matching over 14 bases. CDR1 is SGDLS and CDR2 is YYNGEE in the germline V gene. The V and J ends lost 0 bases and 5 bases, in that order; junction bases with no gene match: 1. The CDR3 has 15 amino acids. As DNA, the CDR3 is TGTGCCAGCAGCGTAGTGACTAGCGGGAGGGACGAGCAGTACTTC. As protein: CASSVVTSGRDEQYF.

This chain joins TRBV7-3 and TRBJ2-5; 10 nucleotides agree with TRBD2. The CDR3 extends over 19 amino acids. Per the germline V gene, CDR1 is SGHTA and CDR2 is FQGTGA. J gave up 3 bases and V 4 bases, and 17 bases lay outside the gene matches. This chain's CDR3 is CASSYRRGAGGLGKETQYF. In nucleotides, the CDR3 is TGTGCCAGCAGCTATCGGCGGGGAGCGGGAGGGCTTGGAAAAGAGACCCAGTACTTC.

The V gene is TRBV4-3, the J gene TRBJ2-3, with D possibly being TRBD2 (6 bases). Trimming took off 0 bases at V and 6 bases at J, with 13 bases between the two ends. This CDR3 comprises 15 residues. The germline CDR1 and CDR2 sequences are LGHNA and YSLEER. The CDR3 DNA follows: TGCGCCAGCAGCCAAGAAGGAGGGGCAAAGGATACGCAGTATTTT. Protein product: CASSQEGGAKDTQYF.

The rearrangement joins TRBV3-1 (or the pseudogene TRBV3-2) to TRBJ2-7, with D possibly TRBD2 on 6 matching bases. This CDR3 has 15 residues. Germline V gene lookup returns CDR1 LGHDT and CDR2 YNNKEL (reference sequence). Trimming stripped 4 bases from V and 3 bases from J, with 16 bases between. CDR3 protein: CASSPTGGRIYEQYF. The CDR3 nucleotides are TGTGCCAGCAGCCCCACCGGAGGGAGGATCTACGAGCAGTACTTC.

In its sample, this clone was seen once. The chain is built from TRBV9 and TRBJ2-7, with 11 bases that match TRBD1. Losses at the gene ends were 0 bases for V and 2 bases for J; bases not matched to a gene: 10. Germline V gene sequence: CDR1 SGDLS, CDR2 YYNGEE. The length of the CDR3 is 18 residues. The CDR3 sequence: CASSVGPGQGEKTYEQYF. For the CDR3, the DNA is TGTGCCAGCAGCGTAGGTCCGGGACAGGGGGAAAAAACCTACGAGCAGTACTTC. Based on the CDR3 plus reference TRBV9 and TRBJ2-7, the full variable domain is DSGVTQTPKHLITATGQRVTLRCSPRSGDLSVYWYQQSLDQGLQFLIQYYNGEERAKGNILERFSAQQFPDLHSELNLSSLELGDSALYFCASSVGPGQGEKTYEQYFGPGTRLTVT.

As regards this clone: Additional DNA sequences in this sample encode the identical CDR3. This chain joins TRBV12-5 and TRBJ2-1, with TRBD1 identical over 10 bases. After removal of 4 bases from V and 7 bases from J, the junction contained 4 bases not matched to a gene. CDR1 is LGHNT and CDR2 is FRNRAP in the germline V gene. The CDR3 is made up of 14 amino acids. CDR3 loop: CASGSGQGGNEQFF. The DNA of the CDR3 is TGTGCTAGTGGTTCCGGACAGGGGGGGAATGAGCAGTTCTTC.